Below, one T cell receptor beta chain is given with its context. Antigen: not known. The entry originates in a study of vaccination effects on CD4 cells after COVID-19. For the study at large: Samples were taken post-vaccine, and their median timing was 72 days after the second dose. Peptides at roughly 10 ug/ml and IL-2 at around 9.3 IU/ml were added to roughly 2 million PBMC per well.

Having been cultured for 10 days, the cells underwent CD4+ T cell isolation. Either the mRNA-1273 or the BNT162b2 vaccine was given to participants as two doses. The germline V and J ends were trimmed by 5 bases and 2 bases, with 9 bases remaining between them. The CDR3 is made up of 13 amino acids. The germline V gene has CDR1 MRHNA and CDR2 SNTAGT. TCRdb's copy holds only in-frame clones and misses some; the assay was immunoSEQ multiplex PCR. This sample has roughly 45,000 clones, with 72% found just once. The chain uses TRBV6-4 and TRBJ1-1; a possible D gene is TRBD1 (5 bases). This TCR was sampled from a human donor who received a COVID-19 vaccine. The sequencing used CD4+ T cells from PBMCs cultured without peptide, collected after COVID-19 vaccination. The CDR3 nucleotides are TGTGCCAGCAGTCAGGGACCTAACACTGAAGCTTTCTTT. Protein: CASSQGPNTEAFF.